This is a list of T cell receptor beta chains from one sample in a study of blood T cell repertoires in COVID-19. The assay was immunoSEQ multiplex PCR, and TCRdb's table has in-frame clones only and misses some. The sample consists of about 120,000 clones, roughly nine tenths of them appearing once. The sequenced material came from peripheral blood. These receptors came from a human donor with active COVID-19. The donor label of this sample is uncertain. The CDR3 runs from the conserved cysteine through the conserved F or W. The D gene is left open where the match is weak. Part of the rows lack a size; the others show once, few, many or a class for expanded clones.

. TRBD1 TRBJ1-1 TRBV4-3 TGCGCCAGCAGCCAAGAGAGGGGGCCCTTTGAAGCTTTCTTT CASSQERGPFEAFF
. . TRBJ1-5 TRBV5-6 TGTGCCAGCAGCTTGGGTTACAGGGCGAGGGGGAATCAGCCCCAGCATTTT CASSLGYRARGNQPQHF
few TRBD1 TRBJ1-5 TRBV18 TGTGCCAGCTCCAAACAGGGGGAGGATAGCAATCAGCCCCAGCATTTT CASSKQGEDSNQPQHF
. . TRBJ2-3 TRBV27 TGTGCCAGCAGTTTCAGGCGGGCATCCGCCACAGATACGCAGTATTTT CASSFRRASATDTQYF
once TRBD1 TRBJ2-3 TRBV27 TGTGCCAGCAGAAACAGGGGGGCCACAGATACGCAGTATTTT CASRNRGATDTQYF
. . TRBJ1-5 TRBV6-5 TGTGCCAGCAGTTACAGCAGCAATCAGCCCCAGCATTTT CASSYSSNQPQHF
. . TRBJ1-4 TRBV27 TGTGCCAGCTCTCCCACCGCGCCACAGGAAGAAAAACTGTTTTTT CASSPTAPQEEKLFF
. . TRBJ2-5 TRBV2 TGTGCCAGCACCAGGCTAGGGGTGATCCAAGAGACCCAGTACTTC CASTRLGVIQETQYF
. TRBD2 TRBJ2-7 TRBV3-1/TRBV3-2 TGTGCCAGCAGCCAGGGACTAGCGTCCTACGAGCAGTACTTC CASSQGLASYEQYF
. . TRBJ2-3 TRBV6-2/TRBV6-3 TGTGCCAGCAGTATCGGGGATACGCAGTATTTT CASSIGDTQYF
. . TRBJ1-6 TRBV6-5 TGTGCCAGCAGAGCCACACGAGGAACACCCCTCCACTTT CASRATRGTPLHF
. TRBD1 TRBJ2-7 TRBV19 TGTGCCAGTAGTACCCAGACAGGGTACGAGCAGTACTTC CASSTQTGYEQYF
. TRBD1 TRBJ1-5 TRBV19 TGTGCCAGTAGTTCCTTGGGACAGAGCAATCAGCCCCAGCATTTT CASSSLGQSNQPQHF
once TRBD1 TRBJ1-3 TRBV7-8 TGTGCCAGCAGCCGACCTGGACAGGGGTTCTCTGGAAACACCATATATTTT CASSRPGQGFSGNTIYF
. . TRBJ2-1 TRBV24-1 TGTGCCACCAGTCACGAGGAGCGCCGTGAGCAGTTCTTC CATSHEERREQFF
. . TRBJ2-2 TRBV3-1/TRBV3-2 TGTGCCAGCAGCCTACAGGGTTCGAGCACCGGGGAGCTGTTTTTT CASSLQGSSTGELFF
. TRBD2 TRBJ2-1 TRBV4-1 TGCGCCAGCAGCCAACCGGGGGGCAATGAGCAGTTCTTC CASSQPGGNEQFF
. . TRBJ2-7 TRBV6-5 TGTGCCAGCAGTTACAGGGAAGGAGGAGGTTACGAGCAGTACTTC CASSYREGGGYEQYF
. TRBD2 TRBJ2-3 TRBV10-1 TGCGCCAGGGGGGGGTCCAAAGATACGCAGTATTTT CARGGSKDTQYF
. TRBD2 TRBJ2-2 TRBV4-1 TGCGCCAGCAGCCAGAATAGCGGGGGGAACACCGGGGAGCTGTTTTTT CASSQNSGGNTGELFF
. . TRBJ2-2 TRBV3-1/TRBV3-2 TGTGCCAGCAGCCAAGTTACTAACCTGAACACCGGGGAGCTGTTTTTT CASSQVTNLNTGELFF
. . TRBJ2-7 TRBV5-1 TGCGCCAGCAGCCCCGGGCAGGGAGGAGGGAACTACGAGCAGTACTTC CASSPGQGGGNYEQYF
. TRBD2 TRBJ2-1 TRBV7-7 TGTGCTAGCAGCACCCGACTAGCGGGGAACAATGAGCAGTTCTTC CASSTRLAGNNEQFF
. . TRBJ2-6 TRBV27 TGTGCCACACACTCTGGGGCCAACGTCCTGACTTTC CATHSGANVLTF
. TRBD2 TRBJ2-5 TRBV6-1 TGTGCCAGCAGTGAAACGAATTTTCCCGGGACTAGCAGAGAGACCCAGTACTTC CASSETNFPGTSRETQYF
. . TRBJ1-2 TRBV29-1 TGCAGCGTGATGACAAGGCCTAACTATGGCTACACCTTC CSVMTRPNYGYTF
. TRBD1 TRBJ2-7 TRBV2 TGTGCCAGCAGTGAGCAGGGGGTGATGGCCTACGAGCAGTACTTC CASSEQGVMAYEQYF
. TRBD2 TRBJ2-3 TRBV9 TGTGCCAGCAGCCCAAGTAGTAGCGGGGGGGAAGATACGCAGTATTTT CASSPSSSGGEDTQYF
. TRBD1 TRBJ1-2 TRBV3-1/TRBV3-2 TGTGCCAGCAGCCAGTCGCCCGGGACAGGGAGTCAAGGCTACACCTTC CASSQSPGTGSQGYTF
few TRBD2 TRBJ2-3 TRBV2 TGTGCCAGCAGTCTTAGCGGGGTGCTCACAGATACGCAGTATTTT CASSLSGVLTDTQYF
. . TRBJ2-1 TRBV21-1 TGTGCCAGCAGCAATCGCGTAAGTGAGCAGTTCTTC CASSNRVSEQFF
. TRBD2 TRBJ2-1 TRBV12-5 TGTGCTAGTGGTTGGGGGACTAGCGGGGGAGTCGACAATGAGCAGTTCTTC CASGWGTSGGVDNEQFF
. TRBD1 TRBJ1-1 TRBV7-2 TGTGCCAGCAGCTCCTTGCTGATGACAGGGGGGATACCTGAAGCTTTCTTT CASSSLLMTGGIPEAFF
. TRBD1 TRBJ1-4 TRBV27 TGTGCCAGCAGTTTTACCGGGACAGGGCTCGAAAAACTGTTTTTT CASSFTGTGLEKLFF
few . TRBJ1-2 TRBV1 TGCACCAGACGGGTCGACTACTATGGCTACACCTTC CTRRVDYYGYTF
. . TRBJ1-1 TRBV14 TGTGCCAGCAGCCGACAGGTGGCGGACACTGAAGCTTTCTTT CASSRQVADTEAFF
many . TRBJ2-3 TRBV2 TGTGCCAGCAGTGGTGCCAGGGTAGATACGCAGTATTTT CASSGARVDTQYF
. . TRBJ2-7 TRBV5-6 TGTGCCAGCAGCTTAAAAGACAGGTCTTTCTACGAGCAGTACTTC CASSLKDRSFYEQYF
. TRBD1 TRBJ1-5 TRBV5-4 TGTGCCAGCAGCCCTCTCCTCGTGACAGGGGTAGTCAATCAGCCCCAGCATTTT CASSPLLVTGVVNQPQHF
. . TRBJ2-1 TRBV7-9 TGTGCCAGCAGCTTATTCCCGAGCTCCTACAATGAGCAGTTCTTC CASSLFPSSYNEQFF
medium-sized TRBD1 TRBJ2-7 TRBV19 TGTGCCAGTAGTCCACTTGGGACAGGGACCTTCTACGAGCAGTACTTC CASSPLGTGTFYEQYF